This TCR beta chain was sequenced during a study of T and B cells in COVID-19 patients. About the research overall: COVID-19 patients gave peripheral blood either during active infection or after recovery. Most recovered patients had mild to moderate COVID-19 treated as outpatients.

In germline, CDR1 is MNHNY, CDR2 SVGAGI (reference sequence). This CDR3 has 14 amino acids. The V gene lost 4 bases and the J gene lost 4 bases, with 13 bases spanning the gap. Blood genomic DNA input for TRB amplification was about 240-550 ng. BIOMED2 TRB-A/B primer pools were used in multiplex TRB PCR. TCRdb re-derived calls from the multiplex PCR reads in MiXCR, one entry per CDR3 protein. The table records approximately 6,700 distinct CDR3 sequences, approximately 24% of them present only once. The receptor comes from a human donor who had recovered from COVID-19. Source material: blood. This chain joins TRBV6-6 and TRBJ2-5, with D perhaps assigned TRBD1 or TRBD2 (5 bases each). As DNA, the CDR3 is TGTGCCAGCAGTTTTGAGGGTCAGGGAGAGACCCAGTACTTC. Translation: CASSFEGQGETQYF.